The clone carrying this TCR beta chain was counted at least ten times. TCRdb itself ran the 5' RACE reads through MiXCR, one entry per CDR3 protein. This sample has roughly 770,000 distinct CDR3 sequences, with approximately 18% found just once. These data originate in a study of identical twins. The same data also contributed to another study, on T cells expressing NK-cell markers.

The receptor was isolated from a woman aged 18-29 years in good health. The sample taken for sequencing was PBMCs.

CDR3 amino acids: CSARDLTAYGYTF. The CDR3 DNA reads as TGCAGTGCTAGAGATCTGACAGCCTATGGCTACACCTTC. The V call is TRBV20-1, the J call TRBJ1-2, with D perhaps TRBD1 (5 bases). CDR3 length: 13 residues. With 0 bases removed from V and 4 bases from J, the gap between germline ends came to 9 bases. From germline, CDR1 is DFQATT and CDR2 SNEGSKA (reference sequence).